The clone carrying this T cell receptor beta chain was counted only a few times. Its target is unknown. The data were obtained in a study of identical twins. Study-wide findings and caveats: The study found weaker excess twin sharing in beta out-of-frame sequences. In cord blood, abundant beta clonotypes had fewer insertions; memory showed no trend.

Template switching supplied a universal primer site; unique molecular identifiers were carried on the cDNA. TCRdb independently ran MiXCR on the 5' RACE reads; one entry per CDR3 protein. This sample has 270,000 or so distinct CDR3 sequences, with approximately 8.3% found just once. Trimming pared 4 bases from V and 4 bases from J, leaving 11 bases between. The CDR3 has 13 amino acids. The germline V gene encodes CDR1 LGHDT and CDR2 YNNKEL (reference sequence). The same sample was also studied in work on yellow fever vaccine responses in identical twins.

This TCR was recovered from a woman in her late teens or twenties in good health. The V gene is TRBV3-1, the J gene TRBJ2-7, with a tentative D call TRBD2 (5 bases). The sequenced sample consisted of CD8+ T cells sorted from blood. Here the CDR3 DNA reads TGTGCCAGCAGCCTCTGGACTCGATACGAGCAGTACTTC. This encodes CASSLWTRYEQYF.